These 31 T cell receptor beta chains share one sample of origin, sequenced in a study of T-cell reconstitution after alpha-beta-depleted transplantation in children. Preparation of the TCRbeta library used unique molecular identifiers. TCRdb analysed the PCR reads with MiXCR anew, one entry per CDR3 protein. The sample lists about 440,000 distinct CDR3 sequences, 43% occurring once. Sequences were derived from PBMCs, sampled before TCRalphabeta/CD19-depleted stem cell transplant. The receptors here all came from a girl aged 2-10 years with aplastic anemia, due to receive a stem cell transplant.

This clonotype was recorded many times. The genes are TRBV11-2 and TRBJ2-1, with a tentative D call TRBD1 (6 bases). V gave up 5 bases and J gave up 3 bases, with 14 bases separating them. Germline loops: CDR1 SGHAT, CDR2 FQNNGV. CDR3 size: 15 residues. The CDR3 bases are TGTGCCAGCAGCCCCCCTGGACAGCTCTACAATGAGCAGTTCTTC. Amino acids: CASSPPGQLYNEQFF.

The genes are TRBV11-2 and TRBJ2-3; D tentatively reads TRBD1 or TRBD2 (5 bases each). CDR3 length: 13 residues. The germline V gene encodes CDR1 SGHAT and CDR2 FQNNGV. Trimming removed 1 base at V and 7 bases at J, with 9 bases between. The CDR3 DNA is TGTGCCAGCAGCTTAGTGGGGGAAAATACGCAGTATTTT. It encodes CASSLVGENTQYF.

Many counts were recorded for this clonotype. This sequence joins TRBV28 and TRBJ2-5; 7 nucleotides match TRBD2. V shed 1 base, J shed 2 bases, and the junction held 10 bases outside the gene matches. Germline V gene data show CDR1 as MDHEN and CDR2 as SYDVKM. The CDR3 has 17 amino acids. The CDR3 region is CASSLSRASGTQETQYF. The CDR3 DNA is TGTGCCAGCAGTTTATCGAGGGCTAGCGGTACTCAAGAGACCCAGTACTTC.

This clonotype was seen ten or more times. As DNA, the CDR3 is TGTGCCAGCGCCCTAGCCCCCGTCGAGGACACTGAAGCTTTCTTT. Translating gives CASALAPVEDTEAFF. J is TRBJ1-1 and V is TRBV19; D is undetermined. V was clipped by 9 bases and J by 3 bases, with 20 bases between them. Per the germline V gene, CDR1 is LNHDA and CDR2 is SQIVND (reference sequence). The CDR3 has 15 residues. Filled out from reference TRBV19 and TRBJ1-1, the complete variable domain reads DGGITQSPKYLFRKEGQNVTLSCEQNLNHDAMYWYRQDPGQGLRLIYYSQIVNDFQKGDIAEGYSVSREKKESFPLTVTSAQKNPTAFYLCASALAPVEDTEAFFGQGTRLTVV.

The chain employs TRBV12-3 or TRBV12-4 and TRBJ1-5; D remains ambiguous. Trimming left V 3 bases short and J 1 base short, with 4 bases between. The CDR3 length is 13 residues. In DNA, the CDR3 is TGTGCCAGCAGTTTCTGGAGCAATCAGCCCCAGCATTTT. Translating it yields CASSFWSNQPQHF.

This chain connects TRBV6-5 to TRBJ2-7, with 8 bases fitting TRBD1. CDR3 length: 16 residues. Germline loops: CDR1 MNHEY, CDR2 SVGAGI. The V and J ends lost 0 bases and 2 bases, in that order; junction bases with no gene match: 6. The CDR3 DNA is TGTGCCAGCAGTTACTCGACCGGACAGGGAACCTACGAGCAGTACTTC. This encodes CASSYSTGQGTYEQYF.

This sequence joins TRBV21-1 and TRBJ2-3. TRBV21-1 is an annotated pseudogene. CDR3 length equals 15 residues. CDR3 residues: CASSKDYGRTDTQYF. In DNA form, the CDR3 reads TGTGCCAGCAGCAAAGACTACGGAAGGACAGATACGCAGTATTTT.

The chain is built from TRBV20-1 and TRBJ2-1, with TRBD2 identical over 9 bases. The trim removed 1 base at V and 4 bases at J, leaving 8 bases unmatched. This CDR3 contains 16 residues. The germline V gene has CDR1 DFQATT and CDR2 SNEGSKA (reference sequence). The CDR3 region has the DNA TGCAGTGCTAGAGTTGATTTGACTAGCGGTTACAATGAGCAGTTCTTC. It codes for CSARVDLTSGYNEQFF.

The V and J genes are TRBV5-1 and TRBJ1-1, with TRBD1 as a possible D gene (6 bases). Between the trimmed V and J ends, which lost 8 bases and 0 bases, there was a span of 17 bases. Germline V gene data show CDR1 as SGHRS and CDR2 as YFSETQ. The CDR3 extends over 15 amino acids. CDR3 DNA sequence: TGCGCCAGTGTAAACGGGGGCCCCATGAACACTGAAGCTTTCTTT. Its translation is CASVNGGPMNTEAFF. The variable domain in full, completed from reference TRBV5-1 and TRBJ1-1, reads KAGVTQTPRYLIKTRGQQVTLSCSPISGHRSVSWYQQTPGQGLQFLFEYFSETQRNKGNFPGRFSGRQFSNSRSEMNVSTLELGDSALYLCASVNGGPMNTEAFFGQGTRLTVV.

This chain joins TRBV27 and TRBJ2-7, with D hard to call. The V gene's germline CDR1 is MNHEY and CDR2 SMNVEV (reference sequence). The CDR3 has 10 amino acids. Trimming stripped 3 bases from V and 6 bases from J, with 3 bases between. CDR3 protein: CASSFSEQYF. The CDR3 coding sequence is TGTGCCAGCAGTTTTAGCGAGCAGTACTTC.

The chain couples TRBV28 to TRBJ2-7; 10 positions match TRBD2. From germline, CDR1 is MDHEN and CDR2 SYDVKM. This CDR3 comprises 16 residues. V gave up 1 base and J gave up 2 bases; unmatched junction bases: 5. Written as DNA, the CDR3 is TGTGCCAGCAGTTTATTCAGAGCGGGGGGGGCCTACGAGCAGTACTTC. Residues: CASSLFRAGGAYEQYF.

This clonotype came up many times. The rearrangement joins TRBV29-1 to TRBJ2-2; the D gene is possibly TRBD1 (5 bases). Per germline, CDR1 SQVTM and CDR2 ANQGSEA. There are 13 residues in the CDR3. V lost 6 bases and J lost 4, with 12 bases in between. The CDR3 loop reads CSVRARGTGELFF. Here the CDR3 DNA reads TGCAGCGTCAGGGCCCGCGGCACCGGGGAGCTGTTTTTT.

This clonotype was detected many times. The gene calls are TRBV5-1 and TRBJ1-1; the match to TRBD1 covers 7 bases. The V gene's germline CDR1 is SGHRS and CDR2 YFSETQ. After removal of 1 base from V and 5 bases from J, the junction contained 5 bases not matched to a gene. The CDR3 extends over 14 amino acids. The CDR3 DNA reads as TGCGCCAGCAGCTTGTCCGCAGGGGGGACTGAAGCTTTCTTT. Translating gives CASSLSAGGTEAFF.

This clonotype was counted ten times or more. The chain links TRBV5-1 to TRBJ1-1, with D possibly matching TRBD1 (5 bases). V was trimmed by 0 bases and J by 5 bases, leaving 17 bases between them. The CDR3 runs to 16 residues. Germline V gives CDR1 SGHRS, CDR2 YFSETQ. CDR3: CASSLGPTATATEAFF. The CDR3, as DNA: TGCGCCAGCAGCTTGGGACCCACGGCGACAGCGACTGAAGCTTTCTTT. Based on the CDR3 plus reference TRBV5-1 and TRBJ1-1, the full variable domain is KAGVTQTPRYLIKTRGQQVTLSCSPISGHRSVSWYQQTPGQGLQFLFEYFSETQRNKGNFPGRFSGRQFSNSRSEMNVSTLELGDSALYLCASSLGPTATATEAFFGQGTRLTVV.

The rearrangement joins TRBV20-1 to TRBJ2-1, with 7 nucleotides matching TRBD1. Unmatched junction bases numbered 9, after V lost 3 bases and J lost 4 bases. Germline V lookup: CDR1 DFQATT, CDR2 SNEGSKA (reference sequence). The CDR3 contains 15 residues. For the CDR3, the DNA is TGCAGTGCTAGGCGACAGGGCTCTGGGTACAATGAGCAGTTCTTC. This sequence encodes CSARRQGSGYNEQFF.

This clonotype has a count of ten or more. In DNA form, the CDR3 reads TGTGCCAGTAGTGGGAGCAGGGGCGTAGGACCCCAGCATTTT. It translates to CASSGSRGVGPQHF. The chain recombines TRBV19 with TRBJ1-5, with a possible D match to TRBD1 (6 bases). Germline CDR1 reads LNHDA; CDR2 reads SQIVND (reference sequence). V lost 5 bases, J lost 10 bases, and 18 bases lay in between. This CDR3 is built from 14 residues.

This clonotype came up a few times. The J gene is TRBJ2-3, the V gene TRBV7-9; 10 bases are a match to TRBD2. Germline CDR1 reads SEHNR; CDR2 reads FQNEAQ (reference sequence). This CDR3 has 15 residues. V lost 8 bases, J lost 4 bases, and 9 bases stayed unmatched. The CDR3 DNA is TGTGCCAGCGGGGGCAGCGGGAGGGCCCCAGATACGCAGTATTTT. Translating gives CASGGSGRAPDTQYF.

Concerning this clonotype: Given a much more abundant clone one base away, this may be a read error. The rearrangement uses TRBV15 and TRBJ2-7; D ambiguous. Germline V lookup: CDR1 LNHNV, CDR2 YYDKDF (reference sequence). V was cut by 0 bases and J by 1 base, with 10 bases left in between. The CDR3 has 15 amino acids. This CDR3 is CATSREQVESYEQYF. DNA of the CDR3: TGTGCCACCAGCAGAGAACAAGTTGAGTCCTACGAGCAGTACTTC. Full variable domain (missing parts from reference TRBV15 and TRBJ2-7): DAMVIQNPRYQVTQFGKPVTLSCSQTLNHNVMYWYQQKSSQAPKLLFHYYDKDFNNEADTPDNFQSRRPNTSFCFLDIRSPGLGDTAMYLCATSREQVESYEQYFGPGTRLTVT.

This clonotype was observed at least ten times. The CDR3 region has the DNA TGCAGTGCTAGTGGAGGGGCGCTTGTCTACGAGCAGTACTTC. It specifies CSASGGALVYEQYF. The V and J genes are TRBV20-1 and TRBJ2-7; TRBD2 might be the D (6 bases). Germline assignment: CDR1 DFQATT and CDR2 SNEGSKA (reference sequence). This CDR3 is built from 14 residues. Trimming cost V 3 bases and J 3 bases, with 15 bases left between them.

This clonotype was seen ten or more times. The gene calls are TRBV7-2 and TRBJ1-1, with D perhaps matching TRBD1 (5 bases). The CDR3 length is 14 residues. The V and J ends lost 3 bases and 1 base respectively, with 9 bases between them. Germline CDR1 reads SGHTA; CDR2 reads FQGNSA. In nucleotides, the CDR3 is TGTGCCAGCAGCTTTCGACAGCCGAACACTGAAGCTTTCTTT. This encodes CASSFRQPNTEAFF. The variable domain in full, with the rest retrieved from reference TRBV7-2 and TRBJ1-1, is GAGVSQSPSNKVTEKGKDVELRCDPISGHTALYWYRQSLGQGLEFLIYFQGNSAPDKSGLPSDRFSAERTGGSVSTLTIQRTQQEDSAVYLCASSFRQPNTEAFFGQGTRLTVV.

Turning to this clonotype: One end of the junction is discordant with germline, which a read error may explain. V gene TRBV2 combines with J gene TRBJ1-1; D is possibly TRBD1 (5 bases). Germline V gene lookup returns CDR1 SNHLY and CDR2 FYNNEI. CDR3 length equals 17 residues. The CDR3 here is CASRPQWGGRLNTEAFF. In DNA form, the CDR3 reads TGTGCCAGCAGACCCCAGTGGGGGGGTCGGCTGAATACTGAAGCTTTCTTT.

Here the CDR3 reads CASSYGYEQFF. CDR3 coding DNA: TGTGCCAGCAGTTACGGGTATGAGCAGTTCTTC. The chain is built from TRBV6-5 and TRBJ2-1, with D unclear. There are 11 residues in the CDR3. CDR1 MNHEY and CDR2 SVGAGI come from the germline V gene. V dropped 2 bases and J dropped 8 bases, with 4 bases sitting between them.

The V and J genes are TRBV30 and TRBJ1-4; D is unclear. This CDR3 has 13 residues. Per the germline V gene, CDR1 is GTSNPN and CDR2 is SVGIG (reference sequence). Trimming left V 1 base short and J 4 bases short, with 7 bases between. The CDR3 DNA reads as TGTGCCTGGAGTGCGCGACTTAATGAAAAACTGTTTTTT. This codes for CAWSARLNEKLFF.

The chain has TRBV15 and TRBJ2-7; D uncertain. The V and J ends lost 5 bases and 4 bases respectively, with 6 bases between them. The CDR3 extends over 11 amino acids. Germline V CDR1 and CDR2: LNHNV, YYDKDF (reference sequence). In nucleotides, the CDR3 is TGTGCCACCAGCGACCGTTACGAGCAGTACTTC. Translated: CATSDRYEQYF.

The J gene is TRBJ1-1, the V gene TRBV29-1; 7 positions match TRBD1. Trimming took 4 bases from V and 4 from J; bases not matched to a gene: 6. This CDR3 spans 13 amino acids. Germline V gives CDR1 SQVTM, CDR2 ANQGSEA. CDR3 residues: CSVAGGTGTEAFF. Here the CDR3 DNA reads TGCAGCGTTGCAGGGGGTACGGGCACTGAAGCTTTCTTT.

This clonotype has ten or more counts. This chain joins TRBV20-1 and TRBJ2-3, with no clear D. CDR3 length: 12 amino acids. V was pared by 2 bases and J by 2 bases, with 5 bases between. Germline loops: CDR1 DFQATT, CDR2 SNEGSKA (reference sequence). CDR3 in DNA: TGCAGTGCTAGACAAAACACAGATACGCAGTATTTT. It specifies CSARQNTDTQYF.

The chain is built from TRBV20-1 and TRBJ2-1; D possibly corresponds to TRBD2 (6 bases). CDR3 length equals 14 residues. Germline V gene sequence: CDR1 DFQATT, CDR2 SNEGSKA (reference sequence). Trimming shortened V by 3 bases and J by 4 bases, and 13 bases separated the two germline ends. For the CDR3, the DNA is TGCAGTGCTAGGCGGTGGGACTCGTACAATGAGCAGTTCTTC. As protein: CSARRWDSYNEQFF.

The chain uses TRBV4-1 and TRBJ2-4; 8 bases are shared with TRBD1. This CDR3 spans 17 amino acids. Germline loops: CDR1 MGHRA, CDR2 YSYEKL. V trimming: 4 bases; J trimming: 1 base; junction bases outside the gene matches: 9. For the CDR3, the DNA is TGCGCCAGCAGCCGTCCTCAGGGGGCGGCGGCCAAAAACATTCAGTACTTC. Encoded protein: CASSRPQGAAAKNIQYF.

This clonotype turned up a few times. This chain uses TRBV5-1 with TRBJ2-7, with TRBD1 matching 9 bases. The V gene end was trimmed by 4 bases and the J gene end by 2 bases; junction bases not matched to a gene: 7. This CDR3 spans 15 amino acids. Germline-derived CDR1 and CDR2 are SGHRS and YFSETQ. CDR3 coding DNA: TGCGCCAGCAGCCCGGAGGGACAGGGAACCTACGAGCAGTACTTC. This codes for CASSPEGQGTYEQYF.

This chain joins TRBV6-1 and TRBJ2-7, with 8 bases matching TRBD1. CDR1 MNHNS and CDR2 SASEGT come from the germline V gene. With 7 bases clipped from V and 0 bases from J, the junction kept 8 bases outside the gene matches. CDR3 length equals 15 residues. The DNA of the CDR3 is TGTGCCAGCACCCGGGACAGGTCAAGCTCCTACGAGCAGTACTTC. This codes for CASTRDRSSSYEQYF.

This clonotype occurred a few times. This chain links TRBV5-5 with TRBJ2-7; the D is unclear. Between the trimmed V and J ends, which lost 7 bases and 3 bases, there was a span of 26 bases. CDR1 is SGHKS and CDR2 is YYEKEE in the germline V gene (reference sequence). The CDR3 runs to 17 residues. CDR3 sequence: CASSTSPIGKLYYEQYF. In nucleotides, the CDR3 is TGTGCCAGCTCCACATCACCAATAGGAAAGCTGTACTACGAGCAGTACTTC. Looking up the rest from reference TRBV5-5 and TRBJ2-7 gives the full variable domain: DAGVTQSPTHLIKTRGQQVTLRCSPISGHKSVSWYQQVLGQGPQFIFQYYEKEERGRGNFPDRFSARQFPNYSSELNVNALLLGDSALYLCASSTSPIGKLYYEQYFGPGTRLTVT.